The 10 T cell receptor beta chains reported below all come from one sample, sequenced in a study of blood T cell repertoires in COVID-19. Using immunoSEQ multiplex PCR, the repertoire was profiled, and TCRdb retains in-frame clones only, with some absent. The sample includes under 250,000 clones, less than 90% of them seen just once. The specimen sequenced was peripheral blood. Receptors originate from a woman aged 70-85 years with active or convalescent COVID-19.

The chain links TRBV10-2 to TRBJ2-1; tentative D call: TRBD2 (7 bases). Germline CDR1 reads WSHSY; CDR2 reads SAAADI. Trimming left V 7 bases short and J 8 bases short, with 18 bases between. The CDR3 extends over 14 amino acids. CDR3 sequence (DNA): TGCGCCAGCATCCTTGGGAGGGGGGGGGATGAGCAGTTCTTC. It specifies CASILGRGGDEQFF.

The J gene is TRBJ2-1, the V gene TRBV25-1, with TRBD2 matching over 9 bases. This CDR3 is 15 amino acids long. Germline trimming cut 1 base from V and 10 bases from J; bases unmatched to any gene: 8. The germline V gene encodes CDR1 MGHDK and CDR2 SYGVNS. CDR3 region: CASSELGGRALEQFF. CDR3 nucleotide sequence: TGTGCCAGCAGTGAATTGGGCGGGAGGGCCCTCGAGCAGTTCTTC.

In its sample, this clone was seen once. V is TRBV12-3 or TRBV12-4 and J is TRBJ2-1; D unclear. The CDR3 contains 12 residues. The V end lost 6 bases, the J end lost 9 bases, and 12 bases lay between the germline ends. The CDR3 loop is CASSPLNGEQFF. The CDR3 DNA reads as TGTGCCAGCAGCCCCCTCAACGGTGAGCAGTTCTTC.

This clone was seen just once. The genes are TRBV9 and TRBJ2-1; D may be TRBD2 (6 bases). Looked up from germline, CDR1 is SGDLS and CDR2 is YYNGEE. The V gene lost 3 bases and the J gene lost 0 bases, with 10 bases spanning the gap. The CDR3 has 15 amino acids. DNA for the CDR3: TGTGCCAGCAGCGGGCTTAGCGGCTCCTACAATGAGCAGTTCTTC. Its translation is CASSGLSGSYNEQFF.

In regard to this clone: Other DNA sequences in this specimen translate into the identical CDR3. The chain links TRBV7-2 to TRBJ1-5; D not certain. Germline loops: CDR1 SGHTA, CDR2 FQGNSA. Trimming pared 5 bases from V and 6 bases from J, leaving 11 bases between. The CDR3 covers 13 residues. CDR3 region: CASSPPGGQPQHF. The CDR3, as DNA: TGTGCCAGCAGCCCCCCGGGTGGTCAGCCCCAGCATTTT.

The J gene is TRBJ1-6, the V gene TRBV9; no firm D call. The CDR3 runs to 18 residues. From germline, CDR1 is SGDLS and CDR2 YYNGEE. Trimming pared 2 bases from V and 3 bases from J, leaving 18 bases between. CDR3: CASSVGHGVALYNSPLHF. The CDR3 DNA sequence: TGTGCCAGCAGCGTCGGTCACGGGGTAGCTCTCTATAATTCACCCCTCCACTTT.

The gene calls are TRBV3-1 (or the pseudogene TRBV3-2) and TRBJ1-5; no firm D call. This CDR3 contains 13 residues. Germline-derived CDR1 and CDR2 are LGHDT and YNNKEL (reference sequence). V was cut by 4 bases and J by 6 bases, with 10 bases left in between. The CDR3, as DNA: TGTGCCAGCAGCCCCGATGAGTTTCAGCCCCAGCATTTT. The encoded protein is CASSPDEFQPQHF.

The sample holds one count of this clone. The DNA for the CDR3 is TGTGCCAGCAGTCTGGGACAGCAATATCAGCCCCAGCATTTT. Translation: CASSLGQQYQPQHF. The chain joins TRBV6-5 to TRBJ1-5; 7 bases are shared with TRBD1. This CDR3 has 14 residues. V gave up 5 bases and J gave up 5 bases; unmatched junction bases: 6. Looked up from germline, CDR1 is MNHEY and CDR2 is SVGAGI.

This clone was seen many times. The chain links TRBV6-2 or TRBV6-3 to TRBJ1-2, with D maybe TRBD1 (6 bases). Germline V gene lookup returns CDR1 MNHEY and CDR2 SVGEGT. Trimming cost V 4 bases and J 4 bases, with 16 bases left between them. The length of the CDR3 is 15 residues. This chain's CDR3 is CASSSSGATGYGYTF. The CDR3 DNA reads TGTGCCAGCAGTTCCTCAGGGGCGACTGGCTATGGCTACACCTTC.

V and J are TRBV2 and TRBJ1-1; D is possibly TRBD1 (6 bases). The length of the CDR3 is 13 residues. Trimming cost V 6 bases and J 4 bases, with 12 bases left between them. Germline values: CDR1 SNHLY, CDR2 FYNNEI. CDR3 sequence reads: CASRNRATTEAFF. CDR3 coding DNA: TGTGCCAGCAGAAACAGGGCGACCACTGAAGCTTTCTTT. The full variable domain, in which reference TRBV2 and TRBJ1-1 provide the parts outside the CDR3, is EPEVTQTPSHQVTQMGQEVILRCVPISNHLYFYWYRQILGQKVEFLVSFYNNEISEKSEIFDDQFSVERPDGSNFTLKIRSTKLEDSAMYFCASRNRATTEAFFGQGTRLTVV.